The rows below give T cell receptor beta chains drawn from one sample of a study of regulatory T cells in long-lasting Graves disease. TCRdb redid the calling of the multiplex PCR reads with MiXCR, one entry per CDR3 protein. Found here are approximately 540,000 distinct CDR3 sequences, approximately 12% of them singletons; the top ten hold almost 9%. These data were also filed under a second study, of T cells in Graves' hyperthyroidism and ophthalmopathy.

Sequenced material: peripheral blood mononuclear cells (PBMCs), taken at new diagnosis, from a patient treated with antithyroid drugs. All receptors derive from a young woman with Graves disease. CDR3s include the opening cysteine and the closing phenylalanine or tryptophan. Fields, in order: clone size, V gene, D gene, J gene, CDR3 protein, CDR3 DNA. A D gene is named only where the DNA matches it firmly. The size of a clone is reported for some rows only, either as once, few or many, or as a class for expanded clones.

>.|TRBV12-3/TRBV12-4|.|TRBJ2-1
CASTRDVNEQFF
TGTGCCAGCACCCGGGACGTCAATGAGCAGTTCTTC
>many|TRBV30|.|TRBJ1-2
CAWSVGNGYTF
TGTGCCTGGAGTGTGGGGAATGGCTACACCTTC
>many|TRBV5-1|.|TRBJ1-4
CASSLDYSNEKLFF
TGCGCCAGCAGCTTGGATTACAGTAATGAAAAACTGTTTTTT
>few|TRBV7-2|TRBD1|TRBJ1-6
CASSQGTGVNSPLHF
TGTGCCAGCAGCCAAGGGACAGGGGTTAATTCACCCCTCCACTTT
>many|TRBV7-3|.|TRBJ2-1
CASSSAWGNEQFF
TGTGCCAGCAGCTCGGCTTGGGGCAATGAGCAGTTCTTC
>many|TRBV5-5|.|TRBJ2-5
CASSFKELETQYF
TGTGCCAGCAGCTTTAAGGAGTTGGAGACCCAGTACTTC
>.|TRBV14|TRBD1|TRBJ1-3
CASSQLGQGGNTIYF
TGTGCCAGCAGCCAACTTGGACAGGGCGGTAACACCATATATTTT
>many|TRBV2|.|TRBJ2-1
CASSEVRTINEQFF
TGTGCCAGCAGTGAAGTTCGCACCATCAATGAGCAGTTCTTC
>many|TRBV19|TRBD1|TRBJ1-1
CASSSDRGTTEAFF
TGTGCCAGTAGTTCGGACAGGGGGACGACTGAAGCTTTCTTT
>few|TRBV7-6|TRBD2|TRBJ2-7
CASSRDYRYEQYF
TGTGCCAGCAGCCGGGACTACCGCTACGAGCAGTACTTC
>.|TRBV11-2|.|TRBJ2-7
CASSLEASSDDEQYF
TGTGCCAGCAGCTTAGAAGCTTCTAGCGACGACGAGCAGTACTTC
>many|TRBV7-2|TRBD2|TRBJ2-1
CASSSLQREMGLNEQFF
TGTGCCAGCAGCTCCCTACAGCGGGAAATGGGCTTGAATGAGCAGTTCTTC
>many|TRBV6-5|TRBD1|TRBJ1-2
CASSYGTGHYGYTF
TGTGCCAGCAGTTATGGGACAGGGCACTATGGCTACACCTTC
>many|TRBV27|.|TRBJ1-2
CASSPGRTHDYYGYTF
TGTGCCAGCTCTCCGGGGAGGACCCATGACTACTATGGCTACACCTTC
>.|TRBV28|TRBD1|TRBJ1-5
CASSLSTLGQGSRPQHF
TGTGCCAGCAGTTTATCAACCCTTGGACAGGGGAGTAGGCCCCAGCATTTT
>few|TRBV18|TRBD2|TRBJ2-7
CASSPKGVAGSSYEQYF
TGTGCCAGCTCACCAAAGGGAGTAGCGGGGAGCTCCTACGAGCAGTACTTC
>.|TRBV20-1|TRBD1|TRBJ1-4
CSARGGGGQGAINEKLFF
TGCAGTGCTAGAGGGGGGGGGGGTCAGGGGGCGATTAATGAAAAACTGTTTTTT
>.|TRBV5-5|TRBD1|TRBJ2-1
CASSLRGQGGYEQFF
TGTGCCAGCAGCTTGAGGGGACAGGGGGGTTATGAGCAGTTCTTC
>many|TRBV11-2|.|TRBJ2-7
CASSLHSSYEQYF
TGTGCCAGCAGCTTACACAGCTCCTACGAGCAGTACTTC
>many|TRBV7-8|.|TRBJ1-1
CASSLGLGEIRTEAFF
TGTGCCAGCAGCTTGGGCTTGGGAGAGATAAGGACTGAAGCTTTCTTT
>many|TRBV20-1|.|TRBJ2-2
CSARGRENTGELFF
TGCAGTGCCCGGGGGAGAGAGAACACCGGGGAGCTGTTTTTT
>.|TRBV12-3/TRBV12-4|TRBD2|TRBJ2-1
CASSLSGRETGAGNEQFF
TGTGCCAGCAGTTTAAGCGGGCGGGAGACTGGTGCGGGAAATGAGCAGTTCTTC
>many|TRBV6-5|TRBD2|TRBJ2-3
CASSYRTSGRDTQYF
TGTGCCAGCAGTTACCGGACTAGCGGGAGAGATACGCAGTATTTT
>many|TRBV5-1|.|TRBJ2-1
CASSLFDGNKQFF
TGCGCCAGCAGCTTATTTGACGGGAATAAGCAGTTCTTC
>.|TRBV2|TRBD1|TRBJ1-5
CASSQRQGAAQPQHF
TGTGCCAGCAGTCAGAGACAGGGGGCGGCTCAGCCCCAGCATTTT
>few|TRBV6-2/TRBV6-3|TRBD2|TRBJ2-1
CASRHGTSEWNEQFF
TGTGCCAGCAGACACGGGACTAGCGAGTGGAATGAGCAGTTCTTC
>many|TRBV10-2|TRBD1|TRBJ2-5
CASEGTAQETQYF
TGCGCCAGCGAAGGGACAGCACAAGAGACCCAGTACTTC
>few|TRBV28|TRBD2|TRBJ2-7
CASSPTWGTSSYEQYF
TGTGCCAGCAGTCCAACATGGGGGACTAGCAGCTACGAGCAGTACTTC
>many|TRBV3-1|.|TRBJ1-1
CASSPHVVYTEAFF
TGTGCCAGCAGCCCCCATGTCGTCTACACTGAAGCTTTCTTT
>many|TRBV20-1|.|TRBJ1-1
CSARDPRGSAEAFF
TGCAGTGCTAGAGATCCGCGGGGCTCTGCTGAAGCTTTCTTT
>many|TRBV5-8|.|TRBJ2-7
CASSPWGTSYEQYF
TGTGCCAGCAGCCCCTGGGGGACCTCCTACGAGCAGTACTTC
>many|TRBV6-1|.|TRBJ2-2
CASSETQGSRLSGELFF
TGTGCCAGCAGTGAAACTCAGGGATCTCGTTTATCCGGGGAGCTGTTTTTT
>many|TRBV6-2/TRBV6-3|.|TRBJ2-7
CASTSGAENILYEQYF
TGTGCCAGCACCTCAGGCGCGGAGAACATCCTATACGAGCAGTACTTC
>many|TRBV7-3|.|TRBJ2-5
CASSLNPGNVETQYF
TGCGCCAGCAGCCTTAACCCAGGAAATGTGGAGACCCAGTACTTC
>many|TRBV6-5|.|TRBJ2-1
CASSYSGGLYNEQFF
TGTGCCAGCAGTTACTCTGGAGGCCTCTACAATGAGCAGTTCTTC
>few|TRBV5-8|TRBD1|TRBJ2-2
CASSYGQGRKSTGELFF
TGTGCCAGCAGCTACGGACAGGGGAGGAAAAGCACCGGGGAGCTGTTTTTT
>many|TRBV11-3|TRBD2|TRBJ2-2
CASRQRRTSGSPGELFF
TGTGCCAGCAGACAAAGGCGGACTAGCGGGAGTCCCGGGGAGCTGTTTTTT
>many|TRBV24-1|TRBD2|TRBJ2-3
CATSDPSSGTQYF
TGTGCCACCAGTGATCCTTCTAGCGGTACGCAGTATTTT